These 13 T cell receptor beta chains were all obtained from the same sample, sequenced in a study of T cell clonotyping in hematopoietic cell transplantation. Some clones are missing from TCRdb's copy, which holds only in-frame ones; the method was immunoSEQ multiplex PCR. The sample lists roughly 50,000 clones; 85% to 90% were seen once. Documented time point: recipient sample about 28 days before transplant, after cytoreduction. The specimen comprised peripheral blood mononuclear cells, sampled before stem cell transplant. Every receptor here comes from a man in his 60s with biphenotypic leukemia. Some clones in this sample may be carry-over from other donors' samples.

This clone has a single count. The chain has TRBV28 and TRBJ2-7, with a tentative D call TRBD1 (6 bases). Between the trimmed V and J ends, which lost 3 bases and 3 bases, there was a span of 15 bases. This CDR3 spans 15 amino acids. Germline lookup yields CDR1 MDHEN and CDR2 SYDVKM. CDR3 in DNA: TGTGCCAGCAGTTTCGTGGCCAGGGGCCGCTACGAGCAGTACTTC. Amino acids: CASSFVARGRYEQYF.

The chain recombines TRBV27 with TRBJ2-7; D uncertain. Germline values: CDR1 MNHEY, CDR2 SMNVEV (reference sequence). V shed 6 bases and J shed 7 bases, with 16 bases lying between them. The CDR3 is 13 amino acids. The CDR3 loop reads CASSNLPAIEQYF. The CDR3 bases are TGTGCCAGCAGCAACCTTCCAGCGATAGAGCAGTACTTC.

This chain joins TRBV27 and TRBJ2-1; maybe TRBD2 (6 bases). The CDR3 runs to 14 residues. The V gene's germline CDR1 is MNHEY and CDR2 SMNVEV (reference sequence). The ends were cut back, 8 bases at V and 7 bases at J, with 18 bases in the middle. In DNA, the CDR3 is TGTGCCAGCTGGGCCTTAGCGGAAAGGAATGAGCAGTTCTTC. The encoded protein is CASWALAERNEQFF.

This chain connects TRBV20-1 to TRBJ2-1, with D uncertain. There are 11 residues in the CDR3. The germline V gene has CDR1 DFQATT and CDR2 SNEGSKA (reference sequence). V was trimmed by 0 bases and J by 8 bases, leaving 5 bases between them. CDR3 sequence: CSAREVHEQFF. CDR3 in DNA: TGCAGTGCTAGAGAGGTCCATGAGCAGTTCTTC.

CDR3 protein: CASERDTSSGGYTF. CDR3 bases: TGTGCCAGCGAGCGGGACACATCCTCGGGGGGCTACACCTTC. J is TRBJ1-2 and V is TRBV2; the D gene is possibly TRBD1 (6 bases). V shed 8 bases and J shed 8 bases, with 21 bases lying between them. The CDR3 covers 14 residues. The germline gives CDR1 SNHLY, CDR2 FYNNEI. The full variable domain, with the rest looked up from reference TRBV2 and TRBJ1-2, is EPEVTQTPSHQVTQMGQEVILRCVPISNHLYFYWYRQILGQKVEFLVSFYNNEISEKSEIFDDQFSVERPDGSNFTLKIRSTKLEDSAMYFCASERDTSSGGYTFGSGTRLTVV.

The rearrangement uses TRBV25-1 and TRBJ1-4, with TRBD1 as a possible D gene (5 bases). Trimming pared 3 bases from V and 6 bases from J, leaving 14 bases between. CDR3 length: 15 residues. Germline values: CDR1 MGHDK, CDR2 SYGVNS. The CDR3 bases are TGTGCCAGCAGTGAGCAGGGAACCCCTGATGAAAAACTGTTTTTT. Amino acid sequence: CASSEQGTPDEKLFF.

The CDR3 nucleotides read TGTGCCAGCATGACCCGAGGGATTTTGGGGTTCGAGCAGTACTTC. Translating it yields CASMTRGILGFEQYF. The V and J genes are TRBV2 and TRBJ2-7; D possibly corresponds to TRBD2 (5 bases). The V gene's germline CDR1 is SNHLY and CDR2 FYNNEI. The CDR3 is made up of 15 amino acids. V dropped 7 bases and J dropped 6 bases, with 22 bases sitting between them.

The rearrangement links TRBV4-1 to TRBJ2-7, with 9 bases identical to TRBD2. The CDR3 length is 16 residues. Germline loops: CDR1 MGHRA, CDR2 YSYEKL. Unmatched junction bases numbered 5, after V lost 1 base and J lost 1 base. The CDR3 region has the DNA TGCGCCAGCAGCCAAGGGGCTAGCGGGATTTCCTACGAGCAGTACTTC. The encoded protein is CASSQGASGISYEQYF.

The gene calls are TRBV28 and TRBJ2-7; 8 nucleotides agree with TRBD1. V shed 4 bases and J 5 bases; nucleotides not matched to a gene: 4. The CDR3 runs 13 residues. The germline V gene has CDR1 MDHEN and CDR2 SYDVKM. CDR3 sequence (DNA): TGTGCCAGCAGTTCACCACAGGGGGACGAGCAGTACTTC. Its protein product is CASSSPQGDEQYF.

The J gene is TRBJ1-5, the V gene TRBV5-1; 9 nucleotides match TRBD1. The CDR3 spans 16 residues. CDR1 is SGHRS, CDR2 YFSETQ, per germline. Germline trimming cut 0 bases from V and 5 bases from J; bases unmatched to any gene: 6. Written as DNA, the CDR3 is TGCGCCAGCAGCTTGGGGACAGGGGATGGAGATCAGCCCCAGCATTTT. It encodes CASSLGTGDGDQPQHF.

The chain carries TRBV29-1 and TRBJ1-2, with D tentatively TRBD1 (5 bases). V lost 4 bases, J lost 4 bases, and 10 bases lay in between. CDR3 length equals 12 residues. Germline V CDR1 and CDR2: SQVTM, ANQGSEA. The CDR3 sequence is CSVVGTVYGYTF. The CDR3 DNA sequence: TGCAGCGTTGTTGGGACGGTCTATGGCTACACCTTC.

This clone was observed once. The DNA of the CDR3 is TGCGCCAGCAGCTTGTCGTTTAAAGAGACCCAGTACTTC. Protein product: CASSLSFKETQYF. The rearrangement uses TRBV5-1 and TRBJ2-5; no clear D. CDR3 size: 13 residues. Germline V lookup: CDR1 SGHRS, CDR2 YFSETQ. V was trimmed by 1 base and J by 3 bases, leaving 7 bases between them.

The V and J genes are TRBV4-3 and TRBJ1-1, with unresolved D. Trimming pared 0 bases from V and 4 bases from J, leaving 9 bases between. CDR3 length: 14 residues. Germline V gene data show CDR1 as LGHNA and CDR2 as YSLEER. CDR3 loop: CASSQDRQFTEAFF. For the CDR3, the DNA is TGCGCCAGCAGCCAAGATCGGCAGTTCACTGAAGCTTTCTTT.